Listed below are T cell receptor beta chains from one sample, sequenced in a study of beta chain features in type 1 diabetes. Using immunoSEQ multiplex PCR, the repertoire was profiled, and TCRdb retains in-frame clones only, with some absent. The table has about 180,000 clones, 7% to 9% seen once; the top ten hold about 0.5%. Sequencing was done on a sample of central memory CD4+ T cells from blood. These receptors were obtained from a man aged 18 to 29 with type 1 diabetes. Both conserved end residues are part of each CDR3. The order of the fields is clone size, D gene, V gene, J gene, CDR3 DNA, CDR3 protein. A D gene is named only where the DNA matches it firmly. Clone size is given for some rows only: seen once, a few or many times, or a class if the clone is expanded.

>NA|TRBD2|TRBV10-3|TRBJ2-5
TGTGCCATCAGCCTAGCGGGGGGGAGTGAGACCCAGTACTTC
CAISLAGGSETQYF
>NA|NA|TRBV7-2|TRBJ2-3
TGTGCCAGCAGCTGGGCCCGGGAAATAGGAGGGGATACGCAGTATTTT
CASSWAREIGGDTQYF
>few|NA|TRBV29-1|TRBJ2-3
TGCAGCGGCCAACGAATACTAACTAGCACAGATACGCAGTATTTT
CSGQRILTSTDTQYF
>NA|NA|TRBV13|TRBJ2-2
TGTGCCAGCAGCTTAGGCAGGGGCGGCGCCGGGGAGCTGTTTTTT
CASSLGRGGAGELFF
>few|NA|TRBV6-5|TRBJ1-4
TGTGCCAGCAGCCGCACAGGGTGGGGTAATCAAAAACTGTTTTTT
CASSRTGWGNQKLFF
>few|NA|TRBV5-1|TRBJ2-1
TGCGCCAGCAGCTTAACTAGTCCGCACTACAATGAGCAGTTCTTC
CASSLTSPHYNEQFF
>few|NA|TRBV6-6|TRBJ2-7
TGTGCCAGCAGTCCCGCGGATCACTCCTACGAGCAGTACTTC
CASSPADHSYEQYF
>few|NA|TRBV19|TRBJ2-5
TGTGCCAGTAGTATCTCCAACGCGGGCGGGGAGACCCAGTACTTC
CASSISNAGGETQYF
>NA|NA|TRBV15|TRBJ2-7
TGTGCCACCAGCAGAGATGTCACAGAAACCTACGAGCAGTACTTC
CATSRDVTETYEQYF
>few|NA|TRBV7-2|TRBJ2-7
TGTGCCAGCAGCTTAGGGCGGGGCACCTACGAGCAGTACTTC
CASSLGRGTYEQYF
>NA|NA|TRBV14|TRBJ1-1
TGTGCCAGCAGCCAAGTGTTCAGTAACACTGAAGCTTTCTTT
CASSQVFSNTEAFF
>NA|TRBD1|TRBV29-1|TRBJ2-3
TGCAGCGTTGGTGGGTGGCAGGGGGCGTCGGATACGCAGTATTTT
CSVGGWQGASDTQYF
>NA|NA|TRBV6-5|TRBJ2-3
TGTGCCAGCAGTCCTACGGGACTTATAAATACGCAGTATTTT
CASSPTGLINTQYF
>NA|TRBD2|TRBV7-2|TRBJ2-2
TGTGCCAGCAGCCCCCAGACTAGCGGGGGCGGGGAGCTGTTTTTT
CASSPQTSGGGELFF
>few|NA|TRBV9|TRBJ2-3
TGTGCCAGCAGCGTAGGAGCTCCAGATACGCAGTATTTT
CASSVGAPDTQYF
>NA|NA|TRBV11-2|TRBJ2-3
TGTGCCAGCAGCCAACAGACAGATACGCAGTATTTT
CASSQQTDTQYF
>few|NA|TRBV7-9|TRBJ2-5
TGTGCCAGCAGCTTGAGACGGGTGGCGGGAGAGACCCAGTACTTC
CASSLRRVAGETQYF
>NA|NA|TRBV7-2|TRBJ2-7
TGTGCCAGCAGCTTAAGTCGGACAGATCGCGAGCAGTACTTC
CASSLSRTDREQYF
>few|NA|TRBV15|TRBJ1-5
TGTGCCACCAGCAGGGACTCCAATCCCCAGCCCCAGCATTTT
CATSRDSNPQPQHF
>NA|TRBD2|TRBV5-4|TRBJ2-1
TGTGCCAGCAGCTTGGCCGGGGGGGGTGGGTTCTTC
CASSLAGGGGFF
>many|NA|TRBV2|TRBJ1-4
TGTGCCAGCGGTCACAGGGAGGGAAAACTGTTTTTT
CASGHREGKLFF
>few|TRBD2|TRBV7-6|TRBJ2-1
TGTGCCAGCAGCCCATTAATAGCGGGATTGGTAGATGAGCAGTTCTTC
CASSPLIAGLVDEQFF
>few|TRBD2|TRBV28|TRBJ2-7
TGTGCCAGCAGTACCCTAGCGGGGGTTTACGAGCAGTACTTC
CASSTLAGVYEQYF
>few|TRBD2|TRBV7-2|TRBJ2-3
TGTGCCAGCAGCTCATTTAGCGGGCCTACTAGCACAGATACGCAGTATTTT
CASSSFSGPTSTDTQYF
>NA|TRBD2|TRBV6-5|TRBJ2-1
TGTGCCAGCAGTTACGGAGCGGGGGGCCTCAATGAGCAGTTCTTC
CASSYGAGGLNEQFF
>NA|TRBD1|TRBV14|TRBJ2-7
TGTGCCAGCAGCCGTCCCGGGACAGGGGTACACGAGCAGTACTTC
CASSRPGTGVHEQYF
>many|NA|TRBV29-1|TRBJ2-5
TGCAGCGTTGGACAGTCTCTAGAGACCCAGTACTTC
CSVGQSLETQYF
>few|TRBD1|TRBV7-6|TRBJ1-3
TGTGCCAGCAGCCAAGGACAGGGGATGTCTGGAAACACCATATATTTT
CASSQGQGMSGNTIYF
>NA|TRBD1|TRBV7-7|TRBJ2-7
TGTGCCAGCAGCCCCGGGACAGGGTCGACCTACGAGCAGTACTTC
CASSPGTGSTYEQYF
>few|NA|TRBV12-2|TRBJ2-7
TGTGCAAGTCGCTTAGCATGCAGGGGGGTCACCTACGAGCAGTACTTC
CASRLACRGVTYEQYF
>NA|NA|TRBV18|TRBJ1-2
TGTGCCAGCTCGGACTTCTATGGCTACACCTTC
CASSDFYGYTF
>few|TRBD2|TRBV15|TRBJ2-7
TGTGCCACCAGCCCCCGCTGGCGGGAGGGCTTCTACGAGCAGTACTTC
CATSPRWREGFYEQYF
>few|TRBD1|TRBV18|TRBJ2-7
TGTGCCAGCTCACTTGGGACAGGGGACACCTACGAGCAGTACTTC
CASSLGTGDTYEQYF
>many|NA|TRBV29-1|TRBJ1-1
TGCAGCGTTGAGGGGAGCGGGGGCGGATCGACTGAAGCTTTCTTT
CSVEGSGGGSTEAFF
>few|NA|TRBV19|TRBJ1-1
TGTGCCAGTAGTCGACCCGGGACAATGAACACTGAAGCTTTCTTT
CASSRPGTMNTEAFF
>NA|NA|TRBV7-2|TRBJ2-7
TGTGCCAGCAGCCAGAGGCGGACTTTGGGGGGATCCGAGCAGTACTTC
CASSQRRTLGGSEQYF
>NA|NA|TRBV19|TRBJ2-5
TGTGCCAGTAAACGGCTAGTCGGGAGAGAGACCCAGTACTTC
CASKRLVGRETQYF
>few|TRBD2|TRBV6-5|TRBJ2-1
TGTGCCAGCAGAGCGCTGGGACTAGCGGGTACTGAGCAGTTCTTC
CASRALGLAGTEQFF
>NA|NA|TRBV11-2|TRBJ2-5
TGTGCCAGCAGCTTTAACGCGGGGCAAGAGACCCAGTACTTC
CASSFNAGQETQYF